The 9 T cell receptor beta chains presented below share a single source sample, sequenced in a study of graft-versus-host responses after intestinal transplantation. Antigens of these TCRs are unknown. TCRdb's table, derived via immunoSEQ multiplex PCR, lists solely in-frame clones and lacks some. The table includes some 86,000 clones, 91% detected once. The sequenced sample was unstimulated CD4+ T cells sorted from spleen or lymph node cells, obtained before intestinal transplant. These receptors all stem from a human donor who received an intestinal transplant.

This clone was picked up a small number of times. The chain has TRBV29-1 and TRBJ1-1, with no clear D. V lost 7 bases and J lost 0, with 12 bases in between. The CDR3 runs to 13 residues. Germline values: CDR1 SQVTM, CDR2 ANQGSEA. The CDR3 coding sequence is TGCAGCGGGAGGACGGACCTGAACACTGAAGCTTTCTTT. Translated, it gives CSGRTDLNTEAFF. The full variable domain, rest sourced from reference TRBV29-1 and TRBJ1-1, is SAVISQKPSRDICQRGTSLTIQCQVDSQVTMMFWYRQQPGQSLTLIATANQGSEATYESGFVIDKFPISRPNLTFSTLTVSNMSPEDSSIYLCSGRTDLNTEAFFGQGTRLTVV.

The V gene is TRBV11-3, the J gene TRBJ1-2; 7 bases align to TRBD1. Germline V gene lookup returns CDR1 SGHNT and CDR2 YENEEA. J was trimmed by 8 bases and V by 3 bases; bases with no gene match: 12. This CDR3 region has 15 residues. The CDR3 reads CASSFRGTDRGGYTF. In DNA, the CDR3 is TGTGCCAGCAGCTTTCGAGGGACAGATCGTGGGGGCTACACCTTC.

The J gene is TRBJ1-5, the V gene TRBV30; TRBD1 is a possible D gene (6 bases). The CDR3 runs to 15 residues. Germline-derived CDR1 and CDR2 are GTSNPN and SVGIG (reference sequence). Trimming left V 1 base short and J 0 bases short, with 10 bases between. The CDR3 is CAWSAQGYSNQPQHF. DNA of the CDR3: TGTGCCTGGAGTGCCCAGGGGTATAGCAATCAGCCCCAGCATTTT.

The CDR3: CASRGGETQYF. CDR3 sequence (DNA): TGTGCCAGTAGAGGAGGAGAGACCCAGTACTTC. V gene TRBV19 combines with J gene TRBJ2-5, with a weak D call TRBD2 (5 bases). Germline V CDR1 and CDR2: LNHDA, SQIVND (reference sequence). The V end lost 6 bases, the J end lost 4 bases, and 6 bases lay between the germline ends. The CDR3 contains 11 residues.

The V call is TRBV13, the J call TRBJ1-2, with a weak D call TRBD1 (5 bases). The V and J ends lost 8 bases and 1 base respectively, with 17 bases between them. CDR1 is PRHDT, CDR2 FYEKMQ, per germline (reference sequence). The CDR3 is 15 amino acids. Here the CDR3 DNA reads TGTGCCAGCCGGGGGGAGGGGCAGGGTAACTATGGCTACACCTTC. Its protein is CASRGEGQGNYGYTF.

The chain uses TRBV5-6 and TRBJ1-1; 12 bases align to TRBD1. V shed 1 base and J 8 bases; nucleotides not matched to a gene: 3. Germline V lookup: CDR1 SGHDT, CDR2 YYEEEE. The CDR3 runs to 14 residues. The CDR3 loop is CASSLPGTGGEAFF. CDR3 DNA: TGTGCCAGCAGCTTGCCCGGGACAGGGGGCGAAGCTTTCTTT.

The chain has TRBV18 and TRBJ2-6, with D possibly TRBD1 on 5 matching bases. The CDR3 is 20 residues long. Germline V gene data show CDR1 as KGHSH and CDR2 as LQKENI. Trimming left V 1 base short and J 0 bases short, with 19 bases between. The DNA for the CDR3 is TGTGCCAGCTCACCACGGGATTTGGGGCAAGTGAACTCTGGGGCCAACGTCCTGACTTTC. Its translation is CASSPRDLGQVNSGANVLTF.

V and J are TRBV27 and TRBJ1-2, with a tentative D call TRBD1 (6 bases). Trimming left V 8 bases short and J 5 bases short, with 12 bases between. Looked up from germline, CDR1 is MNHEY and CDR2 is SMNVEV (reference sequence). CDR3 length: 12 amino acids. In DNA, the CDR3 is TGTGCCAGCGGGAACAGGGCATATGGCTACACCTTC. Its translation is CASGNRAYGYTF.

In nucleotides, the CDR3 is TGTGCCATCAGTGACAGGGGAAATGAAAAACTGTTTTTT. This sequence encodes CAISDRGNEKLFF. V gene TRBV10-3 combines with J gene TRBJ1-4; weak D call: TRBD1 (6 bases). Germline CDR1 and CDR2: ENHRY and SYGVKD. This CDR3 is built from 13 residues. V lost 3 bases and J lost 5, with 7 bases in between.